Only one count was recorded for the clone carrying this T cell receptor (beta chain). Patients with autoimmune history or systemic immunosuppression were excluded. The repertoire was sequenced with immunoSEQ multiplex PCR; TCRdb's copy has only in-frame clones and lacks some. The sample yields 60,000 to 75,000 clones, around 81% seen once. This entry is derived from a study of OX40 agonist ivuxolimab in advanced cancers. The CDR3 contains 13 residues. V was pared by 5 bases and J by 7 bases, with 7 bases of the junction left unmatched. CDR1 is LNHDA, CDR2 SQIVND, per germline (reference sequence). This chain uses TRBV19 with TRBJ1-1, with 7 bases aligning to TRBD1. The TCR originated in an adult with an advanced solid tumor such as melanoma, head and neck, liver or kidney cancer. The sample was CD4+ or CD8+ T cells sorted from blood, taken in a trial of the OX40 agonist ivuxolimab. CDR3 region: CASSVLGQNEAFF. CDR3 DNA: TGTGCCAGTAGTGTCTTGGGACAGAATGAAGCTTTCTTT.